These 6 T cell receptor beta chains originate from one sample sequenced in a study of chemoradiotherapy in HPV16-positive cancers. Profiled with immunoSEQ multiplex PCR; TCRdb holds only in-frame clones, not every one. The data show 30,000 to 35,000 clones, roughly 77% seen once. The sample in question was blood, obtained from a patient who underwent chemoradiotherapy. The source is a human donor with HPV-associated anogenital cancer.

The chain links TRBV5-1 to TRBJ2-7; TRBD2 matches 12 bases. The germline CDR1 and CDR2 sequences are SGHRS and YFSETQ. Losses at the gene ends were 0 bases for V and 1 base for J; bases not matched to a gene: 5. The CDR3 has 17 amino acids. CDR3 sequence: CASSLVASGGVSYEQYF. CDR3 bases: TGCGCCAGCAGCTTGGTCGCTAGCGGGGGGGTTTCCTACGAGCAGTACTTC.

The CDR3 loop reads CASSLPGVGEKLFF. The CDR3 DNA sequence: TGTGCCAGCAGCTTGCCGGGCGTCGGTGAAAAACTGTTTTTT. V gene TRBV5-4 combines with J gene TRBJ1-4; D is undetermined. Germline CDR1 and CDR2: SGHNT and YYREEE (reference sequence). This CDR3 is 14 amino acids long. The V end was cut by 1 base, the J end by 7 bases, with 11 bases between.

The CDR3 coding sequence is TGTGCCAGCAGAAAGGGCGGAAACTATGGCTACACCTTC. Protein: CASRKGGNYGYTF. The chain links TRBV6-6 to TRBJ1-2; no definite D call. Trimming took 6 bases from V and 2 from J, leaving 10 bases between them. The CDR3 totals 13 residues. Germline V CDR1 and CDR2: MNHNY, SVGAGI (reference sequence).

This chain's CDR3 is CASLVTDTQYF. The DNA of the CDR3 is TGTGCCAGTCTTGTCACAGATACGCAGTATTTT. The chain recombines TRBV6-6 with TRBJ2-3, with unresolved D. V was clipped by 9 bases and J by 2 bases, with 6 bases between them. CDR3 length equals 11 residues. CDR1 is MNHNY and CDR2 is SVGAGI in the germline V gene (reference sequence).

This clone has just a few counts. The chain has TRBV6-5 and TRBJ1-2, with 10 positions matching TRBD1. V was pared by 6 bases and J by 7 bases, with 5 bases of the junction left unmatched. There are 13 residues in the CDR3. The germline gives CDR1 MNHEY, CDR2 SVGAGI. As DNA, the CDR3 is TGTGCCAGCAGGCCGACAGGGGGCCTTGGCTACACCTTC. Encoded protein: CASRPTGGLGYTF.

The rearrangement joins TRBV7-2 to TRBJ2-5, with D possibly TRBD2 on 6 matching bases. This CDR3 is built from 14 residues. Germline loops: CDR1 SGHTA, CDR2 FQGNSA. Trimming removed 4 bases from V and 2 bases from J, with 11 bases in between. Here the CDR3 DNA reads TGTGCCAGCAGCTCCCCGGGACTTCAAGAGACCCAGTACTTC. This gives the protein CASSSPGLQETQYF.